These 14 T cell receptor beta chains came from one sample sequenced in a study of blood T cell repertoires in COVID-19. Generated by immunoSEQ multiplex PCR, the TCRdb table keeps only in-frame clones and is missing some. The sample holds some 140,000 clones, roughly 80% seen once. The sample taken for sequencing was PBMCs or T cells enriched from blood (not recorded which). These receptors all come from a man in his forties or fifties with acute COVID-19.

This chain connects TRBV21-1 to TRBJ1-3; the D call in the table, TRBD1, was not verified against the DNA. TRBV21-1 is classified as a pseudogene. The CDR3 contains 15 residues. CDR3 residues: CASNRGLGSGNTIYF. The CDR3 nucleotides read TGTGCCAGCAACAGGGGTTTGGGCTCTGGAAACACCATATATTTT.

This chain connects TRBV15 to TRBJ1-5; D is ambiguous. Trimming shortened V by 1 base and J by 4 bases, and 5 bases separated the two germline ends. Germline V gives CDR1 LNHNV, CDR2 YYDKDF (reference sequence). CDR3 size: 13 residues. CDR3 bases: TGTGCCACCAGCAGAGGTCAGAATCAGCCCCAGCATTTT. Amino acids: CATSRGQNQPQHF.

As concerns this clone: Other DNA sequences in the sample encode the same CDR3. This chain uses TRBV27 with TRBJ2-7; D perhaps matches TRBD2 (5 bases). The germline V gene has CDR1 MNHEY and CDR2 SMNVEV (reference sequence). The V and J ends lost 5 bases and 0 bases respectively, with 8 bases between them. This CDR3 is 13 amino acids long. The CDR3 reads CASSLDYSYEQYF. CDR3 sequence (DNA): TGTGCCAGCAGTCTCGACTACTCCTACGAGCAGTACTTC.

The chain uses TRBV3-1 (or the pseudogene TRBV3-2) and TRBJ2-1; 9 nucleotides agree with TRBD2. V shed 7 bases and J 5 bases; nucleotides not matched to a gene: 3. The CDR3 runs to 13 residues. Per the germline V gene, CDR1 is LGHDT and CDR2 is YNNKEL (reference sequence). This CDR3 is CASNPSGNNEQFF. The CDR3 DNA sequence: TGTGCCAGCAACCCTAGCGGGAACAATGAGCAGTTCTTC.

The J gene is TRBJ1-2, the V gene TRBV5-1, with 9 bases lining up with TRBD1. The CDR3 is 14 amino acids. V lost 4 bases, J lost 3 bases, and 4 bases stayed unmatched. Germline V gene sequence: CDR1 SGHRS, CDR2 YFSETQ. The CDR3 reads CASSTTGGDYGYTF. The CDR3 nucleotides read TGCGCCAGCAGCACCACAGGGGGCGACTATGGCTACACCTTC.

This chain joins TRBV25-1 and TRBJ2-1; the D gene is possibly TRBD2 (6 bases). V was shortened by 8 bases and J by 8 bases, with 13 bases between the two germline ends. Looked up from germline, CDR1 is MGHDK and CDR2 is SYGVNS. The CDR3 length is 12 residues. The CDR3 loop reads CASSPGGYEQFF. CDR3 in DNA: TGTGCCAGCTCTCCCGGAGGGTATGAGCAGTTCTTC.

CDR3 in amino acids: CASSQQGSGANVLTF. The CDR3 bases are TGTGCCAGCTCCCAACAGGGGAGCGGGGCCAACGTCCTGACTTTC. The V gene is TRBV18, the J gene TRBJ2-6; TRBD1 aligns across 7 bases. CDR3 length: 15 amino acids. V trimming: 6 bases; J trimming: 4 bases; junction bases outside the gene matches: 6. Germline-derived CDR1 and CDR2 are KGHSH and LQKENI.

V is TRBV24-1 and J is TRBJ2-7; TRBD2 matches 9 bases. CDR3 size: 15 residues. Germline V gives CDR1 KGHDR, CDR2 SFDVKD. J lost 0 bases, V lost 5 bases, and 4 bases had no gene match. This CDR3 is CATSGPSGTSYEQYF. The CDR3 region has the DNA TGTGCCACCAGTGGCCCTAGCGGGACCTCCTACGAGCAGTACTTC.

V usage is TRBV11-2 and J usage is TRBJ2-1; perhaps TRBD1 as D (6 bases). The CDR3 contains 12 residues. Between the trimmed V and J ends, which lost 1 base and 10 bases, there was a span of 8 bases. The germline V gene encodes CDR1 SGHAT and CDR2 FQNNGV. CDR3 in DNA: TGTGCCAGCAGCTTAGCAGGGGAGGAGCAGTTCTTC. Amino acid sequence: CASSLAGEEQFF.

The rearrangement joins TRBV4-2 to TRBJ2-1; a weak D match, TRBD2 (5 bases). Looked up from germline, CDR1 is LGHNA and CDR2 is YNFKEQ. Trimming pared 1 base from V and 0 bases from J, leaving 7 bases between. This CDR3 is 15 amino acids long. The CDR3 bases are TGTGCCAGCAGCCAAGTCGGAGGCTCCTACAATGAGCAGTTCTTC. Protein: CASSQVGGSYNEQFF.

This clone appeared a single time. The genes are TRBV19 and TRBJ1-2; D remains unclear. V was clipped by 9 bases and J by 3 bases, with 14 bases between them. The CDR3 has 13 residues. Germline loops: CDR1 LNHDA, CDR2 SQIVND (reference sequence). DNA for the CDR3: TGTGCCAGCCAGGAGGGTTTGGACTATGGCTACACCTTC. Its translation: CASQEGLDYGYTF. The full variable domain, rest sourced from reference TRBV19 and TRBJ1-2, is DGGITQSPKYLFRKEGQNVTLSCEQNLNHDAMYWYRQDPGQGLRLIYYSQIVNDFQKGDIAEGYSVSREKKESFPLTVTSAQKNPTAFYLCASQEGLDYGYTFGSGTRLTVV.

The chain recombines TRBV12-3 or TRBV12-4 with TRBJ1-5, with D hard to call. The length of the CDR3 is 13 residues. The germline V and J ends were trimmed by 3 bases and 6 bases, with 9 bases remaining between them. This CDR3 reads CASSFTAGQPQHF. CDR3 DNA: TGTGCCAGCAGTTTCACGGCAGGTCAGCCCCAGCATTTT.

This chain connects TRBV5-1 to TRBJ2-7; 8 nucleotides align to TRBD1. V shed 0 bases and J 0 bases; nucleotides not matched to a gene: 5. Germline assignment: CDR1 SGHRS and CDR2 YFSETQ. The CDR3 runs 16 residues. CDR3 bases: TGCGCCAGCAGCTTGGGGCAGGGGGCCCTCTCCTACGAGCAGTACTTC. It encodes CASSLGQGALSYEQYF.

The V call is TRBV19, the J call TRBJ1-3; maybe TRBD1 (5 bases). The CDR3 consists of 12 residues. CDR1 and CDR2 (germline): LNHDA, SQIVND (reference sequence). Trimming removed 10 bases at V and 4 bases at J, with 11 bases between. The CDR3, as DNA: TGTGCCACCGGCAGGGCAGGAAACACCATATATTTT. Residues: CATGRAGNTIYF.